The 29 T cell receptor beta chains below come from one sample, sequenced in a study of T-cell memory formation after mild COVID-19. TCRdb re-called the 5' RACE reads through MiXCR, storing one row per CDR3 protein. Counted here are approximately 410,000 distinct CDR3 sequences, less than 25% occurring once; the ten biggest clones make up under 15%. Sequencing was performed on PBMCs or a T cell subset sorted from them (not recorded which). These receptors originate from an adult woman who had mild COVID-19 (a few samples of this study predate the infection). Cell type and time point are not known.

This chain joins TRBV12-3 or TRBV12-4 and TRBJ1-1, with TRBD1 matching 8 bases. The CDR3 extends over 14 amino acids. V lost 3 bases, J lost 6 bases, and 6 bases stayed unmatched. This chain's CDR3 is CASSFRGLSAEAFF. CDR3 sequence (DNA): TGTGCCAGCAGTTTCAGGGGGCTGTCGGCTGAAGCTTTCTTT.

Of note for this clonotype: A junction end diverges from the germline sequence, so it may reflect a read error. The rearrangement uses TRBV6-2 or TRBV6-3 and TRBJ2-5, with D perhaps assigned TRBD1 or TRBD2 (5 bases each). The CDR3 sequence is 16 residues long. Germline loops: CDR1 MNHEY, CDR2 SVGEGT. The CDR3 here is CASSYSIYGAQGTQYF. CDR3 in DNA: TGTGCCAGCAGTTACTCGATCTACGGGGCCCAAGGGACCCAGTACTTC.

This clonotype was counted only a few times. The rearrangement links TRBV7-3 to TRBJ2-2, with 9 bases matching TRBD2. The V and J ends lost 5 bases and 4 bases, in that order; junction bases with no gene match: 5. This CDR3 has 15 residues. Per germline, CDR1 SGHTA and CDR2 FQGTGA. The CDR3 region has the DNA TGTGCCAGCAGCCGTAGCGGGAGTATCACCGGGGAGCTGTTTTTT. This encodes CASSRSGSITGELFF.

This clonotype has only a few counts. The chain is built from TRBV12-3 or TRBV12-4 and TRBJ1-3, with 9 nucleotides matching TRBD1. Trimming took 5 bases from V and 2 from J; bases not matched to a gene: 10. The CDR3 sequence is 17 residues long. In DNA, the CDR3 is TGTGCCAGCAGTAAAACAGGGGGCGGTCATACTGGAAACACCATATATTTT. It encodes CASSKTGGGHTGNTIYF.

The chain links TRBV7-2 to TRBJ1-2; D might be TRBD1 (6 bases). V dropped 5 bases and J dropped 6 bases, with 13 bases sitting between them. Germline V gives CDR1 SGHTA, CDR2 FQGNSA. The CDR3 sequence is 13 residues long. This chain's CDR3 is CASSRAGADGYTF. CDR3 DNA sequence: TGTGCCAGCAGCCGGGCAGGGGCAGATGGCTACACCTTC. The whole variable domain, remainder taken from reference TRBV7-2 and TRBJ1-2, is GAGVSQSPSNKVTEKGKDVELRCDPISGHTALYWYRQSLGQGLEFLIYFQGNSAPDKSGLPSDRFSAERTGGSVSTLTIQRTQQEDSAVYLCASSRAGADGYTFGSGTRLTVV.

This sequence joins TRBV19 and TRBJ2-6; tentative D call: TRBD1 (5 bases). The germline V gene encodes CDR1 LNHDA and CDR2 SQIVND (reference sequence). The V and J ends lost 3 bases and 2 bases respectively, with 8 bases between them. This CDR3 region has 15 residues. The CDR3 loop reads CASSMGRAGANVLTF. CDR3 coding DNA: TGTGCCAGTAGTATGGGCAGGGCTGGGGCCAACGTCCTGACTTTC. Complete variable domain (other parts from reference TRBV19 and TRBJ2-6): DGGITQSPKYLFRKEGQNVTLSCEQNLNHDAMYWYRQDPGQGLRLIYYSQIVNDFQKGDIAEGYSVSREKKESFPLTVTSAQKNPTAFYLCASSMGRAGANVLTFGAGSRLTVL.

The CDR3 sequence is CAWSTAGGTDTQYF. CDR3 in DNA: TGTGCCTGGAGTACGGCAGGGGGTACAGATACGCAGTATTTT. V gene TRBV30 combines with J gene TRBJ2-3; the match to TRBD1 covers 7 bases. The CDR3 sequence is 14 residues long. Per the germline V gene, CDR1 is GTSNPN and CDR2 is SVGIG (reference sequence). The V segment lost 2 bases and the J segment 3 bases; nucleotides outside the gene matches: 5.

The rearrangement links TRBV7-9 to TRBJ2-7; D is unresolved. The germline V gene encodes CDR1 SEHNR and CDR2 FQNEAQ (reference sequence). V was trimmed by 5 bases and J by 6 bases, leaving 11 bases between them. This CDR3 has 12 amino acids. For the CDR3, the DNA is TGTGCCAGCAGCCGAGTGGAGTTCGAGCAGTACTTC. It yields the protein CASSRVEFEQYF.

The V gene is TRBV24-1, the J gene TRBJ1-5; D not certain. Germline assignment: CDR1 KGHDR and CDR2 SFDVKD. V lost 1 base, J lost 3 bases, and 6 bases lay in between. The CDR3 length is 14 residues. CDR3 sequence: CATSDFYPNQPQHF. The CDR3 DNA reads TGTGCCACCAGTGATTTTTATCCCAATCAGCCCCAGCATTTT.

The V gene is TRBV9, the J gene TRBJ2-3; D not resolved. The germline V gene has CDR1 SGDLS and CDR2 YYNGEE. The CDR3 is 10 amino acids. With 3 bases removed from V and 7 bases from J, the gap between germline ends came to 3 bases. This chain's CDR3 is CASSANTQYF. CDR3 coding DNA: TGTGCCAGCAGCGCAAATACGCAGTATTTT.

This clonotype was seen a few times. The J gene is TRBJ2-2, the V gene TRBV20-1, with 10 bases fitting TRBD2. CDR3 size: 15 residues. V shed 3 bases, J shed 3 bases, and the junction held 4 bases outside the gene matches. The germline V gene has CDR1 DFQATT and CDR2 SNEGSKA (reference sequence). This CDR3 is CSARASGSDTGELFF. CDR3 sequence (DNA): TGCAGTGCTAGGGCTAGCGGGAGCGACACCGGGGAGCTGTTTTTT.

This chain uses TRBV4-1 with TRBJ1-6; D is undetermined. The CDR3 length is 13 residues. CDR1 is MGHRA and CDR2 is YSYEKL in the germline V gene. The germline V and J ends were trimmed by 0 bases and 5 bases, with 2 bases remaining between them. The chain's CDR3 is CASSQDHNSPLHF. CDR3 sequence (DNA): TGCGCCAGCAGCCAAGATCATAATTCACCCCTCCACTTT.

This clonotype turned up a few times. V is TRBV3-1 and J is TRBJ1-2; 10 bases fit TRBD1. The CDR3 consists of 13 residues. Per the germline V gene, CDR1 is LGHDT and CDR2 is YNNKEL (reference sequence). With 4 bases clipped from V and 8 bases from J, the junction kept 4 bases outside the gene matches. CDR3 residues: CASSPGTGAGYTF. CDR3 sequence (DNA): TGTGCCAGCAGCCCTGGGACAGGGGCGGGCTACACCTTC.

This chain uses TRBV7-2 with TRBJ2-1; D is possibly TRBD1 (5 bases). Germline-derived CDR1 and CDR2 are SGHTA and FQGNSA. The CDR3 runs to 13 residues. The V end was cut by 5 bases, the J end by 6 bases, with 11 bases between. CDR3 in amino acids: CASSPSTVNEQFF. In DNA, the CDR3 is TGTGCCAGCAGCCCCTCGACAGTCAATGAGCAGTTCTTC.

This chain joins TRBV7-9 and TRBJ2-7, with 13 bases lining up with TRBD2. The J segment lost 4 bases and the V segment lost 5 bases, leaving 5 bases of the junction unmatched. Germline CDR1 reads SEHNR; CDR2 reads FQNEAQ (reference sequence). This CDR3 comprises 15 residues. The CDR3 sequence: CASSDGLAGAYEQYF. CDR3 nucleotide sequence: TGTGCCAGCAGCGACGGACTAGCGGGAGCTTACGAGCAGTACTTC.

The chain joins TRBV15 to TRBJ2-7; perhaps D is TRBD1 or TRBD2 (6 bases each). CDR1 is LNHNV, CDR2 YYDKDF, per germline (reference sequence). This CDR3 is built from 15 residues. V was clipped by 0 bases and J by 2 bases, with 11 bases between them. Here the CDR3 reads CATSRDGRGAYEQYF. In DNA, the CDR3 is TGTGCCACCAGCAGAGATGGAAGGGGGGCCTACGAGCAGTACTTC.

This clonotype was counted between two and nine times. The CDR3 bases are TGCAGTGCCTCCGCCGGGGGAAGCTCCTACAATGAGCAGTTCTTC. Translated: CSASAGGSSYNEQFF. The genes are TRBV20-1 and TRBJ2-1, with D perhaps matching TRBD2 (6 bases). Germline V CDR1 and CDR2: DFQATT, SNEGSKA (reference sequence). V was cut by 6 bases and J by 0 bases, with 15 bases left in between. The CDR3 has 15 residues.

CDR3 residues: CASSLSLTGELFF. CDR3 coding DNA: TGTGCCAGCAGTTTGAGTCTCACCGGGGAGCTGTTTTTT. The chain combines TRBV12-3 or TRBV12-4 with TRBJ2-2; no clear D gene. The V end lost 3 bases, the J end lost 4 bases, and 6 bases lay between the germline ends. The CDR3 sequence is 13 residues long.

This clonotype was counted between two and nine times. The V call is TRBV24-1, the J call TRBJ2-4, with D unresolved. V lost 2 bases and J 7 bases, leaving 17 bases between the germline ends. CDR3 length: 16 amino acids. Germline V CDR1 and CDR2: KGHDR, SFDVKD. The CDR3 coding sequence is TGTGCCACCAGTGATTCTGGGCTAGATAAACCGAACATTCAGTACTTC. As protein: CATSDSGLDKPNIQYF.

This chain joins TRBV3-1 and TRBJ1-1; D is undetermined. The CDR3 is made up of 12 amino acids. CDR1 LGHDT and CDR2 YNNKEL come from the germline V gene (reference sequence). V was shortened by 2 bases and J by 2 bases, with 3 bases between the two germline ends. This chain's CDR3 is CASSQINTEAFF. In DNA form, the CDR3 reads TGTGCCAGCAGCCAAATAAACACTGAAGCTTTCTTT.

In its sample, this clonotype was seen many times. The rearrangement links TRBV2 to TRBJ2-3; a weak D match, TRBD1 (5 bases). V was clipped by 4 bases and J by 2 bases, with 13 bases between them. The CDR3 is made up of 15 amino acids. Germline assignment: CDR1 SNHLY and CDR2 FYNNEI. CDR3 sequence (DNA): TGTGCCAGCAGTGGGACACCCTGGAACACAGATACGCAGTATTTT. It translates to CASSGTPWNTDTQYF.

The genes are TRBV6-1 and TRBJ2-6; D gene unclear. The V and J ends lost 3 bases and 10 bases respectively, with 7 bases between them. This CDR3 comprises 12 residues. The germline V gene has CDR1 MNHNS and CDR2 SASEGT. As DNA, the CDR3 is TGTGCCAGCAGTGACCTAATTAACGTCCTGACTTTC. Residues: CASSDLINVLTF.

There are a few counts of this clonotype. V usage is TRBV6-5 and J usage is TRBJ2-1; unclear D gene. The ends were cut back, 7 bases at V and 7 bases at J, with 8 bases in the middle. Germline-derived CDR1 and CDR2 are MNHEY and SVGAGI. This CDR3 contains 11 residues. The CDR3 sequence: CASILGNEQFF. The CDR3 nucleotides are TGTGCCAGCATCTTAGGAAATGAGCAGTTCTTC.

A few counts support this clonotype. The rearrangement joins TRBV6-1 to TRBJ1-1; 8 positions match TRBD1. This CDR3 is 15 amino acids long. V lost 7 bases and J lost 0; bases outside the gene matches: 7. Germline CDR1 is MNHNS and CDR2 is SASEGT. CDR3 protein: CASNPRTGMNTEAFF. The CDR3 DNA sequence: TGTGCCAGCAACCCCCGGACAGGGATGAACACTGAAGCTTTCTTT.

This clonotype was seen at least ten times. V is TRBV20-1 and J is TRBJ2-1; 7 bases agree with TRBD2. The J segment lost 0 bases and the V segment lost 3 bases, leaving 2 bases of the junction unmatched. CDR1 and CDR2 from the germline V gene are DFQATT and SNEGSKA (reference sequence). The CDR3 loop spans 14 amino acids. Here the CDR3 reads CSARRGSSYNEQFF. For the CDR3, the DNA is TGCAGTGCTAGGCGGGGGAGCTCCTACAATGAGCAGTTCTTC.

The chain is built from TRBV4-1 and TRBJ2-7, with D unclear. The CDR3 length is 13 residues. V lost 1 base and J 7 bases, leaving 11 bases between the germline ends. Germline V gives CDR1 MGHRA, CDR2 YSYEKL. Here the CDR3 DNA reads TGCGCCAGCAGCCAAGCCCCTGTGAGGGAGCAGTACTTC. It encodes CASSQAPVREQYF.

This chain joins TRBV29-1 and TRBJ2-2; 14 nucleotides line up with TRBD2. Germline lookup yields CDR1 SQVTM and CDR2 ANQGSEA. V shed 6 bases and J 3 bases; nucleotides not matched to a gene: 3. This CDR3 spans 15 amino acids. The CDR3 nucleotides are TGCAGCGTCGGGACTAGCGGGGGTCACACCGGGGAGCTGTTTTTT. It encodes CSVGTSGGHTGELFF.

Worth noting for this clonotype: Compared with germline, one end of the junction differs, possibly owing to a read error. The chain has TRBV19 and TRBJ1-1, with a weak D call TRBD1 (5 bases). CDR3 size: 14 residues. In germline, CDR1 is LNHDA, CDR2 SQIVND (reference sequence). CDR3: CASSIRGGNTEALF. CDR3 bases: TGTGCCAGTAGTATTCGGGGCGGGAACACTGAAGCTTTATTT.

This chain links TRBV2 with TRBJ1-2; 8 bases agree with TRBD1. The CDR3 runs 14 residues. The germline CDR1 and CDR2 sequences are SNHLY and FYNNEI. V lost 5 bases, J lost 6 bases, and 8 bases stayed unmatched. CDR3 residues: CASSQQDRVDGYTF. The CDR3 nucleotides read TGTGCCAGCAGTCAACAGGACAGGGTCGATGGCTACACCTTC.